Detailed here is one TCR beta chain. Its specificity is unknown. The CDR3 covers 13 residues. CDR1 MNHNS and CDR2 SASEGT come from the germline V gene. The germline V and J ends were trimmed by 7 bases and 0 bases, with 9 bases remaining between them. This sample is part of a study of cytomegalovirus exposure and HLA in healthy donors. Whole-study context: Inside one of the first data releases sat around 85 million unique TCRs taken from HLA-typed donors.

In the PCR, 60 Vbeta and 13 Jbeta primers were used. Measured with immunoSEQ multiplex PCR; TCRdb has only the in-frame clones, and not every one. Among approximately 170,000 clones listed, 60% to 80% were seen once. Study-level findings and limits: The later analysis indicated that the majority of CMV-associated TCR beta chains appeared HLA-restricted. Despite most TCR sequences being rare, some public TCRs occurred in many donors.

The TCR sequence derives from a woman aged 18-29 years in good health and CMV-seronegative. Sequencing was performed on PBMCs. The chain is built from TRBV6-1 and TRBJ1-2; D may be TRBD1 (6 bases). The CDR3 bases are TGTGCCAGCACCAACAGGGCTAACTATGGCTACACCTTC. Amino acids: CASTNRANYGYTF.